Shown below are 22 T cell receptor beta chains from a single sample sequenced in a study of naive and memory T cell subsets. Two oligonucleotides, mixed equimolar, formed the beta constant-region primer covering TRBC1 and TRBC2. TCRdb passed the UMI-ligation and nested PCR reads through MiXCR, listing each CDR3 protein once. The sample holds tens of thousands of distinct CDR3 sequences; roughly 14% are singletons and the top ten take roughly a fifth. The sequenced material came from effector memory CD4+ T cells from blood. Subset meaning: effector memory, CD45RA- CD27-. These receptors were taken from a human donor in good health.

This clonotype was seen at least ten times. The chain employs TRBV7-9 and TRBJ1-5; 7 bases agree with TRBD1. This CDR3 comprises 15 residues. Looked up from germline, CDR1 is SEHNR and CDR2 is FQNEAQ (reference sequence). The V segment lost 3 bases and the J segment 2 bases; nucleotides outside the gene matches: 4. The CDR3 loop reads CASSLGQSGNQPQHF. The DNA for the CDR3 is TGTGCCAGCAGCTTGGGACAGTCCGGCAATCAGCCCCAGCATTTT.

This chain uses TRBV6-5 with TRBJ2-1; TRBD1 agrees at 11 bases. CDR3 length equals 16 residues. Germline CDR1 reads MNHEY; CDR2 reads SVGAGI. V trimming: 4 bases; J trimming: 4 bases; junction bases outside the gene matches: 6. The CDR3, as DNA: TGTGCCAGCAGTTCTACCGGGACAGGGGGGTACAATGAGCAGTTCTTC. Amino acid sequence: CASSSTGTGGYNEQFF.

J is TRBJ2-5 and V is TRBV11-2; D not resolved. The CDR3 is 14 amino acids. CDR1 and CDR2 from the germline V gene are SGHAT and FQNNGV. The V end was cut by 3 bases, the J end by 1 base, with 9 bases between. The chain's CDR3 is CASSLRTSQETQYF. Written as DNA, the CDR3 is TGTGCCAGCAGCTTGAGAACCAGCCAAGAGACCCAGTACTTC.

Many counts were recorded for this clonotype. J is TRBJ2-7 and V is TRBV20-1, with TRBD1 identical over 9 bases. With 6 bases clipped from V and 4 bases from J, the junction kept 13 bases outside the gene matches. The CDR3 covers 15 residues. Per germline, CDR1 DFQATT and CDR2 SNEGSKA (reference sequence). The CDR3 loop is CSAPLVSGQGYEQYF. CDR3 DNA sequence: TGCAGTGCGCCACTAGTATCGGGACAGGGTTACGAGCAGTACTTC.

The V gene is TRBV5-1, the J gene TRBJ1-5, with D possibly being TRBD1 (5 bases). V was shortened by 0 bases and J by 0 bases, with 7 bases between the two germline ends. The CDR3 spans 15 residues. CDR1 is SGHRS, CDR2 YFSETQ, per germline. The CDR3: CASSLEGISNQPQHF. DNA for the CDR3: TGCGCCAGCAGCTTGGAGGGGATTAGCAATCAGCCCCAGCATTTT.

This clonotype was picked up many times. This chain joins TRBV5-4 and TRBJ2-3; D is perhaps TRBD1 (5 bases). The CDR3 contains 13 residues. The germline V gene encodes CDR1 SGHNT and CDR2 YYREEE (reference sequence). V was trimmed by 5 bases and J by 6 bases, leaving 13 bases between them. The CDR3 spells CASRVQDMDTQYF. DNA for the CDR3: TGTGCCAGCAGAGTCCAGGACATGGATACGCAGTATTTT.

This clonotype was observed a handful of times. This sequence joins TRBV2 and TRBJ2-2, with TRBD2 matching 10 bases. Germline V CDR1 and CDR2: SNHLY, FYNNEI. V shed 6 bases and J 4 bases; nucleotides not matched to a gene: 5. This CDR3 has 15 amino acids. The CDR3 reads CASSKREGRTGELFF. In DNA form, the CDR3 reads TGTGCCAGCAGCAAGCGGGAGGGTCGCACCGGGGAGCTGTTTTTT.

The chain employs TRBV5-6 and TRBJ1-2; 8 bases line up with TRBD1. Germline V gene data show CDR1 as SGHDT and CDR2 as YYEEEE. The J segment lost 7 bases and the V segment lost 0 bases, leaving 5 bases of the junction unmatched. The CDR3 is made up of 14 amino acids. The chain's CDR3 is CASSLGQGAGGYTF. Here the CDR3 DNA reads TGTGCCAGCAGCTTGGGGCAGGGGGCTGGTGGCTACACCTTC.

This clonotype was found many times. The gene calls are TRBV7-9 and TRBJ2-5; TRBD1 matches 8 bases. The CDR3 loop spans 14 amino acids. J gave up 1 base and V 5 bases, and 3 bases lay outside the gene matches. Germline assignment: CDR1 SEHNR and CDR2 FQNEAQ (reference sequence). CDR3 residues: CASSLGQGQETQYF. In nucleotides, the CDR3 is TGTGCCAGCAGCCTCGGACAGGGCCAAGAGACCCAGTACTTC.

The J gene is TRBJ2-5, the V gene TRBV27; D may correspond to TRBD1 or TRBD2 (5 bases each). The V and J ends lost 8 bases and 1 base respectively, with 11 bases between them. Germline loops: CDR1 MNHEY, CDR2 SMNVEV (reference sequence). This CDR3 has 13 amino acids. This CDR3 is CASGGTFQETQYF. DNA of the CDR3: TGTGCCAGCGGGGGAACCTTCCAAGAGACCCAGTACTTC.

In this sample, this clonotype turned up a few times. The chain carries TRBV30 and TRBJ1-4; no clear D. Trimming pared 0 bases from V and 6 bases from J, leaving 14 bases between. Germline-derived CDR1 and CDR2 are GTSNPN and SVGIG (reference sequence). This CDR3 has 15 amino acids. For the CDR3, the DNA is TGTGCCTGGAGTGTACCCAACCGCGGTTATGAAAAACTGTTTTTT. Its protein is CAWSVPNRGYEKLFF.

This clonotype was recorded a few times. V gene TRBV25-1 combines with J gene TRBJ2-7; TRBD2 might be the D (6 bases). The germline CDR1 and CDR2 sequences are MGHDK and SYGVNS. V lost 1 base and J lost 6, with 13 bases in between. The CDR3 totals 14 residues. CDR3 nucleotides: TGTGCCAGCAGTGAATCGTGGGGGGACCGCGAGCAGTACTTC. It is translated as CASSESWGDREQYF.

This clonotype was detected ten times or more. This chain joins TRBV6-4 and TRBJ2-3; TRBD2 agrees at 10 bases. The CDR3 is 14 residues long. V dropped 7 bases and J dropped 0; count of bases not matched to a gene: 1. Germline V gives CDR1 MRHNA, CDR2 SNTAGT. CDR3 protein: CASKTSGSTDTQYF. For the CDR3, the DNA is TGTGCCAGCAAGACTAGCGGGAGCACAGATACGCAGTATTTT.

In its sample, this clonotype was seen a few times. The chain couples TRBV30 to TRBJ2-3; D may match TRBD1 or TRBD2 (5 bases each). The germline CDR1 and CDR2 sequences are GTSNPN and SVGIG (reference sequence). The V end was cut by 0 bases, the J end by 1 base, with 5 bases between. CDR3 size: 13 residues. The CDR3 here is CAWSVGGTDTQYF. DNA of the CDR3: TGTGCCTGGAGTGTGGGGGGCACAGATACGCAGTATTTT.

This clonotype was detected only a few times. The chain couples TRBV5-5 to TRBJ2-6; the match to TRBD2 covers 8 bases. The V gene's germline CDR1 is SGHKS and CDR2 YYEKEE (reference sequence). The trim removed 6 bases at V and 2 bases at J, leaving 1 base unmatched. The CDR3 has 14 residues. The chain's CDR3 is CASTGRAGANVLTF. The CDR3 DNA sequence: TGTGCCAGCACCGGGAGGGCTGGGGCCAACGTCCTGACTTTC.

V usage is TRBV11-2 and J usage is TRBJ2-5; 12 bases match TRBD2. Losses at the gene ends were 5 bases for V and 7 bases for J; bases not matched to a gene: 5. The CDR3 length is 14 residues. Germline V gene lookup returns CDR1 SGHAT and CDR2 FQNNGV. Here the CDR3 DNA reads TGTGCCAGCAGCCCGACTAGCGGGAGAATGACCCAGTACTTC. Translating gives CASSPTSGRMTQYF. Based on the CDR3 plus reference TRBV11-2 and TRBJ2-5, the full variable domain is EAGVAQSPRYKIIEKRQSVAFWCNPISGHATLYWYQQILGQGPKLLIQFQNNGVVDDSQLPKDRFSAERLKGVDSTLKIQPAKLEDSAVYLCASSPTSGRMTQYFGPGTRLLVL.

About this clonotype: This may arise from a read error, as a much more abundant clone is one base away. This chain connects TRBV24-1 to TRBJ2-1; TRBD2 aligns across 7 bases. Germline trimming cut 5 bases from V and 7 bases from J; bases unmatched to any gene: 7. The length of the CDR3 is 14 residues. The germline V gene encodes CDR1 KGHDR and CDR2 SFDVKD. CDR3 nucleotides: TGTGCCACCAGTGGCGGACGAGCGGGGAATGAGCAGTTCTTC. This codes for CATSGGRAGNEQFF.

The rearrangement joins TRBV6-5 to TRBJ2-4; D is perhaps TRBD1 or TRBD2 (5 bases each). The germline gives CDR1 MNHEY, CDR2 SVGAGI. Between the trimmed V and J ends, which lost 4 bases and 7 bases, there was a span of 14 bases. This CDR3 comprises 14 residues. DNA of the CDR3: TGTGCCAGCAGTTTATTGGGGGTGGGGAACATTCAGTACTTC. Protein: CASSLLGVGNIQYF.

This clonotype was detected ten times or more. This chain joins TRBV30 and TRBJ2-5, with 7 positions matching TRBD1. Per the germline V gene, CDR1 is GTSNPN and CDR2 is SVGIG (reference sequence). The length of the CDR3 is 14 residues. Trimming removed 2 bases from V and 2 bases from J; junction bases left unmatched: 5. The CDR3: CAWSWDSTQETQYF. The CDR3, as DNA: TGTGCCTGGAGTTGGGACAGCACTCAAGAGACCCAGTACTTC.

The sample holds many counts of this clonotype. This sequence joins TRBV27 and TRBJ1-6; D remains ambiguous. The CDR3 totals 15 residues. Germline loops: CDR1 MNHEY, CDR2 SMNVEV (reference sequence). The ends were cut back, 2 bases at V and 7 bases at J, with 12 bases in the middle. CDR3 nucleotide sequence: TGTGCCAGCAGTTTAGACTCTCGGAGCAATTCACCCCTCCACTTT. Amino acids: CASSLDSRSNSPLHF.

The V call is TRBV7-7, the J call TRBJ2-4; 7 nucleotides match TRBD1. CDR1 SSHAT and CDR2 FNYEAQ come from the germline V gene (reference sequence). This CDR3 contains 16 residues. With V trimmed by 4 bases and J by 6 bases, 12 bases remained unmatched. CDR3: CASSSKGARNRNIQYF. CDR3 sequence (DNA): TGTGCCAGCAGCTCTAAGGGGGCCCGGAACAGAAACATTCAGTACTTC.

This clonotype was seen repeatedly, ten times or more. The genes are TRBV10-3 and TRBJ2-6; possibly TRBD2 for D (7 bases). Germline V gives CDR1 ENHRY, CDR2 SYGVKD. CDR3 size: 19 residues. V shed 3 bases and J shed 0 bases, with 18 bases lying between them. The CDR3 bases are TGTGCCATCAGTGAAGCGTGGGGGGAGGGGGTCTCTGGGGCCAACGTCCTGACTTTC. This codes for CAISEAWGEGVSGANVLTF.